This passage covers 11 T cell receptor beta chains from one sample sequenced in a study of shared clonotypes between healthy human individuals. TCRdb keeps only in-frame clones here, not all; method: immunoSEQ multiplex PCR. In the table there are fewer than 3 million clones, 80% to 95% of which are singletons. Source material: naive CD4+ T cells from PBMCs. Subset meaning: CD45RA+ positively selected. The receptor source for this set is a man younger than 35 in good health. Some clones in this sample may be carry-over from other donors' samples.

This sequence joins TRBV6-1 and TRBJ2-4, with D perhaps TRBD1 (5 bases). From germline, CDR1 is MNHNS and CDR2 SASEGT. Between the trimmed V and J ends, which lost 5 bases and 6 bases, there was a span of 8 bases. The length of the CDR3 is 12 residues. The CDR3 protein is CASSFDRNIQYF. The CDR3 DNA reads TGTGCCAGCAGTTTTGACAGAAACATTCAGTACTTC.

This clone was counted once. The V call is TRBV5-1, the J call TRBJ2-1; D remains unclear. This CDR3 is 16 amino acids long. Germline values: CDR1 SGHRS, CDR2 YFSETQ. Between the trimmed V and J ends, which lost 4 bases and 0 bases, there was a span of 14 bases. The CDR3 here is CASSLGPPSSYNEQFF. The CDR3 region has the DNA TGCGCCAGCAGCCTAGGCCCTCCGAGCTCCTACAATGAGCAGTTCTTC.

The chain employs TRBV7-2 and TRBJ2-1; the match to TRBD2 covers 7 bases. This CDR3 has 13 amino acids. CDR1 is SGHTA and CDR2 is FQGNSA in the germline V gene. V shed 5 bases, J shed 8 bases, and the junction held 6 bases outside the gene matches. CDR3 loop: CASSGRVLHEQFF. CDR3 nucleotide sequence: TGTGCCAGCAGCGGGAGGGTTTTACATGAGCAGTTCTTC.

The chain combines TRBV29-1 with TRBJ1-1, with no clear D. The V gene lost 5 bases and the J gene lost 4 bases, with 14 bases spanning the gap. This CDR3 spans 13 amino acids. CDR1 is SQVTM and CDR2 is ANQGSEA in the germline V gene. The CDR3 nucleotides read TGCAGCGTTTTGCCGGGCCCTGGCACTGAAGCTTTCTTT. Its translation: CSVLPGPGTEAFF. Combining the CDR3 with reference TRBV29-1 and TRBJ1-1 gives the whole variable domain SAVISQKPSRDICQRGTSLTIQCQVDSQVTMMFWYRQQPGQSLTLIATANQGSEATYESGFVIDKFPISRPNLTFSTLTVSNMSPEDSSIYLCSVLPGPGTEAFFGQGTRLTVV.

The chain carries TRBV9 and TRBJ2-3; 7 positions agree with TRBD1. In germline, CDR1 is SGDLS, CDR2 YYNGEE. CDR3 length: 16 amino acids. With 4 bases clipped from V and 6 bases from J, the junction kept 14 bases outside the gene matches. The CDR3, as DNA: TGTGCCAGCAGCAACCCTACACAGGGGTGGTCGGATACGCAGTATTTT. Residues: CASSNPTQGWSDTQYF.

The rearrangement joins TRBV4-2 to TRBJ2-3; tentatively, D is TRBD2 (5 bases). Germline V gives CDR1 LGHNA, CDR2 YNFKEQ. The length of the CDR3 is 14 residues. Trimming took off 4 bases at V and 2 bases at J, with 10 bases between the two ends. CDR3 DNA: TGTGCCAGCAGCCCAAGACTATACACAGATACGCAGTATTTT. Encoded protein: CASSPRLYTDTQYF.

The V call is TRBV2, the J call TRBJ1-1; no clear D. Trimming removed 6 bases from V and 6 bases from J, with 8 bases in between. The germline V gene has CDR1 SNHLY and CDR2 FYNNEI. The CDR3 is 11 residues long. In DNA form, the CDR3 reads TGTGCCAGCAGAAGGGAGGCTGAAGCTTTCTTT. It yields the protein CASRREAEAFF.

The V gene is TRBV7-8, the J gene TRBJ1-5; TRBD1 agrees at 8 bases. The CDR3 sequence is 13 residues long. V was pared by 5 bases and J by 6 bases, with 3 bases of the junction left unmatched. The germline gives CDR1 SGHVS, CDR2 FQNEAQ. In nucleotides, the CDR3 is TGTGCCAGCAGCCCCCAGGGGGCTCAGCCCCAGCATTTT. Its protein is CASSPQGAQPQHF.

The V call is TRBV4-1, the J call TRBJ2-7; a weak D match, TRBD2 (5 bases). Germline assignment: CDR1 MGHRA and CDR2 YSYEKL. The CDR3 contains 16 residues. Trimming removed 1 base from V and 2 bases from J, with 15 bases in between. DNA for the CDR3: TGCGCCAGCAGCCAAGTTGCGGACTTCCGAGCCTACGAGCAGTACTTC. Translation gives CASSQVADFRAYEQYF.

V and J are TRBV19 and TRBJ1-2, with 8 bases lining up with TRBD1. Germline V gives CDR1 LNHDA, CDR2 SQIVND (reference sequence). CDR3 length equals 15 residues. Trimming removed 3 bases from V and 8 bases from J; junction bases left unmatched: 11. The CDR3 is CASSITGTGLRGYTF. The CDR3 DNA reads as TGTGCCAGTAGTATCACCGGGACAGGTCTCCGGGGCTACACCTTC.

In this sample, this clone turned up a few times. J is TRBJ1-1 and V is TRBV18; 7 bases agree with TRBD1. The junction had 9 bases not matched to a gene; V was cut back by 0 bases and J by 5 bases. This CDR3 has 16 amino acids. The germline gives CDR1 KGHSH, CDR2 LQKENI. CDR3 nucleotides: TGTGCCAGCTCACCACCGGATAGGGGGCGAAAAACTGAAGCTTTCTTT. This codes for CASSPPDRGRKTEAFF.